This TCR beta chain was found in a study of T cell clonality in common variable immunodeficiency. Study-level results: In common variable immunodeficiency, TCR beta chains reportedly carried fewer deletions and N-nucleotide insertions. The cause of increased CVID clonality remains unclear without subpopulation sequencing.

Germline V gives CDR1 SGHRS, CDR2 YFSETQ. The V and J ends lost 0 bases and 2 bases, in that order; junction bases with no gene match: 7. There are 18 residues in the CDR3. Assay used: immunoSEQ multiplex PCR; TCRdb lists only in-frame clones, some missing. There are tens of thousands of clones in the sample, none observed a single time. Ten or more counts support this clone. Its antigen remains unidentified. With the read ending 3 residues before the CDR3 end, the germline J gene is used to fill in that end. This clonotype was obtained from a person aged 18-70 years in good health. The chain couples TRBV5-1 to TRBJ2-1, with 11 bases fitting TRBD2. Sequencing was done on a sample of peripheral blood mononuclear cells. The sequenced part of the CDR3 DNA is TGCGCCAGCAGCTTGGAGGCGGGGGGACTAGCGGCCTACAATGAG. Translation: CASSLEAGGLAAYNE. Given in full, the CDR3 is CASSLEAGGLAAYNEQFF. The variable domain in full, with the rest retrieved from reference TRBV5-1 and TRBJ2-1, is KAGVTQTPRYLIKTRGQQVTLSCSPISGHRSVSWYQQTPGQGLQFLFEYFSETQRNKGNFPGRFSGRQFSNSRSEMNVSTLELGDSALYLCASSLEAGGLAAYNEQFFGPGTRLTVL.